A selection of T cell receptor beta chains follows, all from one sample in a study of beta chain features in type 1 diabetes. The data were produced by immunoSEQ multiplex PCR, yet TCRdb's version contains in-frame clones alone and is incomplete. The sample holds over 300,000 clones, 9.3% seen once. Sequencing input: central memory CD4+ T cells from blood. The source of these receptors is a man aged 30-40 years with type 1 diabetes. CDR3s include the opening cysteine and the closing phenylalanine or tryptophan. The order of the fields is V gene, clone size, D gene, J gene, CDR3 protein, CDR3 DNA. A D gene is named only where the DNA matches it firmly. Size is stated for part of the rows, as once, few or many counts, or as a class when the clone is expanded.

TRBV25-1	few	TRBD1	TRBJ1-6	CASTPGTGNSPLHF	TGTGCCAGCACTCCCGGGACAGGGAATTCACCCCTCCACTTT
TRBV11-3	.	TRBD2	TRBJ2-5	CASSPGLAGGQETQYF	TGTGCCAGCAGCCCCGGACTAGCGGGGGGGCAAGAGACCCAGTACTTC
TRBV28	.	TRBD1	TRBJ1-1	CASSPDRGTEAFF	TGTGCCAGCAGTCCCGACAGGGGTACTGAAGCTTTCTTT
TRBV29-1	few	.	TRBJ2-2	CSVEVWQYTGELFF	TGCAGCGTTGAAGTGTGGCAGTACACCGGGGAGCTGTTTTTT
TRBV16	few	TRBD1	TRBJ2-1	CASSLLGQGASNEQFF	TGTGCCAGCAGCCTCTTGGGACAGGGGGCGAGCAATGAGCAGTTCTTC
TRBV6-6	many	TRBD2	TRBJ2-1	CASSIIAGGLYEQFF	TGTGCCAGCAGCATTATAGCGGGGGGGCTTTATGAGCAGTTCTTC
TRBV9	.	.	TRBJ1-6	CASSSRDHNSPLHF	TGTGCCAGCAGCAGCCGGGACCATAATTCACCCCTCCACTTT
TRBV7-9	.	.	TRBJ2-5	CASSPNPDTQETQYF	TGTGCCAGCAGCCCGAACCCCGACACGCAAGAGACCCAGTACTTC
TRBV19	few	.	TRBJ2-2	CASRTDRANTGELFF	TGTGCCAGTAGAACAGATAGGGCGAACACCGGGGAGCTGTTTTTT
TRBV30	.	.	TRBJ1-4	CAWSLGTVNEKLFF	TGTGCCTGGAGTCTTGGGACGGTTAATGAAAAACTGTTTTTT
TRBV7-7	.	TRBD2	TRBJ2-1	CASSLGLADEQFF	TGTGCTAGCAGCTTGGGACTAGCGGACGAGCAGTTCTTC
TRBV5-1	.	TRBD1	TRBJ2-5	CASSFDRGPGQETQYF	TGCGCCAGCAGCTTCGACAGGGGTCCGGGACAAGAGACCCAGTACTTC
TRBV4-3	many	TRBD2	TRBJ2-7	CASSQQVSGGSYEQYF	TGCGCCAGCAGCCAGCAGGTTAGCGGGGGATCCTACGAGCAGTACTTC
TRBV4-3	.	.	TRBJ1-4	CASSQGRGMGEKLFF	TGCGCCAGCAGCCAAGGAAGGGGCATGGGTGAAAAACTGTTTTTT
TRBV13	.	TRBD1	TRBJ2-6	CASSYTGVPGANVLTF	TGTGCCAGCAGCTATACAGGGGTTCCTGGGGCCAACGTCCTGACTTTC
TRBV5-1	.	TRBD2	TRBJ2-5	CASSLSRGRETQYF	TGCGCCAGCAGCTTGTCCCGCGGGAGGGAGACCCAGTACTTC
TRBV7-9	few	.	TRBJ2-7	CASSLSDRPYEQYF	TGTGCCAGCAGCTTGAGTGACAGGCCGTACGAGCAGTACTTC
TRBV11-2	few	TRBD1	TRBJ1-2	CASSRDRNYGYTF	TGTGCCAGCAGCCGGGACAGAAACTATGGCTACACCTTC
TRBV7-9	few	.	TRBJ1-5	CASSPPGESEPQHF	TGTGCCAGCAGCCCCCCTGGGGAATCGGAGCCCCAGCATTTT
TRBV18	.	TRBD1	TRBJ2-7	CASSPWGQKTFYEQYF	TGTGCCAGCTCACCTTGGGGACAGAAGACGTTCTACGAGCAGTACTTC
TRBV10-3	.	.	TRBJ2-5	CAISEDRQETQYF	TGTGCCATCAGTGAGGACAGGCAAGAGACCCAGTACTTC
TRBV5-6	few	TRBD1	TRBJ1-2	CASSVRDRGRSYGYTF	TGTGCCAGCAGCGTCCGGGACAGGGGTCGTTCCTATGGCTACACCTTC
TRBV7-2	few	.	TRBJ2-7	CASSLVGGGGHEQYF	TGTGCCAGCAGCTTAGTAGGGGGCGGGGGCCACGAGCAGTACTTC
TRBV29-1	few	.	TRBJ1-1	CSGGTVGLGNTEAFF	TGCAGCGGAGGGACGGTGGGCCTTGGGAACACTGAAGCTTTCTTT
TRBV25-1	.	.	TRBJ2-7	CASSDRTYEQYF	TGTGCCAGCAGTGACCGGACCTACGAGCAGTACTTC
TRBV6-5	.	TRBD1	TRBJ1-6	CAINRDRDGFPLHF	TGTGCCATCAACCGGGACAGGGATGGTTTTCCCCTCCACTTT
TRBV5-1	.	.	TRBJ2-3	CASSFSADTQYF	TGCGCCAGCAGCTTTTCGGCAGATACGCAGTATTTT
TRBV29-1	.	TRBD1	TRBJ1-2	CSVIAGTGRNGYTF	TGCAGCGTAATCGCCGGGACAGGCCGTAATGGCTACACCTTC
TRBV6-6	few	.	TRBJ2-3	CASSTQLRDTQYF	TGTGCCAGCAGTACCCAACTCCGCGATACGCAGTATTTT
TRBV11-2	.	TRBD1	TRBJ2-1	CASSPGQVANEQFF	TGTGCCAGCAGCCCGGGACAGGTCGCTAATGAGCAGTTCTTC
TRBV9	.	.	TRBJ1-2	CASSSTTGTGYGYTF	TGTGCCAGCAGCTCTACCACCGGGACGGGATATGGCTACACCTTC
TRBV30	.	TRBD1	TRBJ1-5	CAWSYRQGGGQPQHF	TGTGCCTGGAGTTACCGACAGGGGGGAGGTCAGCCCCAGCATTTT